This TCR beta chain emerged from a study of cytomegalovirus exposure and HLA in healthy donors. V shed 9 bases and J 0 bases; nucleotides not matched to a gene: 16. The CDR3 extends over 19 amino acids. Germline CDR1 and CDR2: MNHEY and SMNVEV (reference sequence). PCR amplification relied on 60 Vbeta primers (plus 13 Jbeta primers). TCRdb's table, derived via immunoSEQ multiplex PCR, lists solely in-frame clones and lacks some. The table shows 150,000 to 200,000 clones, with 80% occurring only once. Source material: PBMCs. The V and J genes are TRBV27 and TRBJ1-5; TRBD1 matches 11 bases. The clonotype was recovered from a middle-aged woman in good health and CMV-seronegative. CDR3 bases: TGTGCCAGAAAAAATGGACAGGGGGCGAAGGGGTATAGCAATCAGCCCCAGCATTTT. Translation: CARKNGQGAKGYSNQPQHF.